The 5 T cell receptor beta chains presented below share a single source sample, sequenced in a study of cytomegalovirus exposure and HLA in healthy donors (dated by TCRdb to about 2017). The library was produced with the immunoSEQ multiplex PCR assay. For the multiplex PCR, a mixture combining 60 forward primers for TCR Vbeta segments and 13 reverse primers for TCR Jbeta segments was used. In its TCRdb copy, this immuneACCESS table keeps in-frame sequences only and misses some clones. Where compared with another copy, unresolved V genes explain less than half of these, and the others have no known cause. This sample lists roughly 190,000 clones; 81% were detected once. Of the sample, 1.5% to 2% is held by the ten largest clones. What was sequenced was PBMCs. These receptors all come from a man aged 18 to 30 in good health and CMV-seronegative.

The J gene is TRBJ2-7, the V gene TRBV5-1; 7 bases agree with TRBD1. This CDR3 contains 14 residues. V lost 0 bases and J lost 3; bases outside the gene matches: 3. Germline lookup yields CDR1 SGHRS and CDR2 YFSETQ. The CDR3 loop reads CASSLVPGGYEQYF. The CDR3 DNA reads TGCGCCAGCAGCTTGGTTCCAGGGGGCTACGAGCAGTACTTC.

The chain carries TRBV7-2 and TRBJ2-7; D might be TRBD2 (6 bases). V was clipped by 2 bases and J by 0 bases, with 14 bases between them. The CDR3 totals 16 residues. CDR1 and CDR2 from the germline V gene are SGHTA and FQGNSA. Written as DNA, the CDR3 is TGTGCCAGCAGCTTAAACGGGGGATTTGGCTCCTACGAGCAGTACTTC. It encodes CASSLNGGFGSYEQYF.

The chain joins TRBV7-9 to TRBJ1-2; 9 bases match TRBD1. Germline values: CDR1 SEHNR, CDR2 FQNEAQ (reference sequence). V lost 7 bases, J lost 3 bases, and 9 bases stayed unmatched. The CDR3 is 15 amino acids. The CDR3 bases are TGTGCCAGCACCCGGGGACAGGGCGAATACTATGGCTACACCTTC. Protein product: CASTRGQGEYYGYTF.

This clone appeared a single time. The chain is built from TRBV9 and TRBJ2-1; a weak D match, TRBD2 (6 bases). V was pared by 0 bases and J by 6 bases, with 13 bases between. Germline V lookup: CDR1 SGDLS, CDR2 YYNGEE. The CDR3 covers 15 residues. The CDR3 DNA sequence: TGTGCCAGCAGCGTAGGCGGGGTGGTTTCCAATGAGCAGTTCTTC. Translation gives CASSVGGVVSNEQFF.

The V and J genes are TRBV21-1 and TRBJ1-6; the listed D gene, TRBD1, was not tested against the DNA. TRBV21-1 is listed as a pseudogene. CDR3 size: 17 residues. DNA for the CDR3: TGTGCCAGCAGCAAAGCCGGGGACAGCTCCTATAATTCACCCCTCCACTTT. This encodes CASSKAGDSSYNSPLHF.